The clone carrying this T cell receptor (beta chain) was observed at least ten times. Its target is not known. This CDR3 has 13 amino acids. Germline CDR1 is DFQATT and CDR2 is SNEGSKA (reference sequence). J lost 15 bases, V lost 3 bases, and 14 bases had no gene match. The record originates from a study of T cells after yellow fever vaccination. Study details: Where fractions had low cell numbers, libraries were prepared from them with the SMART-Seq v4 Ultra Low Input RNA kit.

Via MiXCR, TCRdb re-called the 5' RACE reads, giving one row per CDR3 protein. The sample contains 400,000 or so distinct CDR3 sequences, roughly 6.1% of which appear only once. Study-wide results and caveats: Primary-vaccination clones mostly resurfaced post-booster (around 95% CD4, around 88% CD8).

This chain connects TRBV20-1 to TRBJ2-1; 7 nucleotides align to TRBD2. The sample was PBMCs, taken 5 days after the yellow fever booster vaccination. This sequence was found in a man aged 25-40 years who received the YFV17D yellow fever vaccine. The CDR3 nucleotides read TGCAGTGCTAGGCGGCTAGCGGACTCCGTTGGGTTCTTC. It is translated as CSARRLADSVGFF.